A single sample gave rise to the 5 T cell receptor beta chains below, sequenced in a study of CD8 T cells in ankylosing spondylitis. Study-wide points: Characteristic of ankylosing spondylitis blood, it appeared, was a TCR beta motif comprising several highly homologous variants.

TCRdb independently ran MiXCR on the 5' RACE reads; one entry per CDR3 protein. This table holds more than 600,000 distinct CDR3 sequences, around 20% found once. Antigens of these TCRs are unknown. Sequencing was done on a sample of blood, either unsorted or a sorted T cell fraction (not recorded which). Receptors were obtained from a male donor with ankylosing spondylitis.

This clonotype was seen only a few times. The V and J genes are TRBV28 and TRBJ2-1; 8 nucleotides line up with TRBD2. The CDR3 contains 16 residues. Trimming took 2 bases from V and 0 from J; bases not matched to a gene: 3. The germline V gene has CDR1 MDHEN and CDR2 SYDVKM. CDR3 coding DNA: TGTGCCAGCAGTTTACGGGCGGGAGGCTCCTACAATGAGCAGTTCTTC. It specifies CASSLRAGGSYNEQFF.

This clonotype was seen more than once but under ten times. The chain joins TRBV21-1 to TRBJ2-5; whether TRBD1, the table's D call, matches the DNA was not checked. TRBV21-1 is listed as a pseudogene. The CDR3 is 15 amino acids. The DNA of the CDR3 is TGTGCCAGCAGACGAACCCCGGAATACCAAGAGACCCAGTACTTC. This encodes CASRRTPEYQETQYF.

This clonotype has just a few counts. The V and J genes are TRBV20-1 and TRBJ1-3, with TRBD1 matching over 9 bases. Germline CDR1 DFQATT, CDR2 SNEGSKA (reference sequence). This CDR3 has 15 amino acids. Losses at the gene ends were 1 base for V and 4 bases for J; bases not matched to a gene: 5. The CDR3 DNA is TGCAGTGCTAGAGCCCCCGGACAGGGGGGAAACACCATATATTTT. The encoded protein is CSARAPGQGGNTIYF.

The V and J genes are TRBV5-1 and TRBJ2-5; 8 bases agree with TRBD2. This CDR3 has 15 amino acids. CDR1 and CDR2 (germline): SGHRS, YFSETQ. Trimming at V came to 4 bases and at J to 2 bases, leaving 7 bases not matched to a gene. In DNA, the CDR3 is TGCGCCAGCAGCGAGCGCGGGGGGCCACAAGAGACCCAGTACTTC. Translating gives CASSERGGPQETQYF. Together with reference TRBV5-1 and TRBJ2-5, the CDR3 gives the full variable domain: KAGVTQTPRYLIKTRGQQVTLSCSPISGHRSVSWYQQTPGQGLQFLFEYFSETQRNKGNFPGRFSGRQFSNSRSEMNVSTLELGDSALYLCASSERGGPQETQYFGPGTRLLVL.

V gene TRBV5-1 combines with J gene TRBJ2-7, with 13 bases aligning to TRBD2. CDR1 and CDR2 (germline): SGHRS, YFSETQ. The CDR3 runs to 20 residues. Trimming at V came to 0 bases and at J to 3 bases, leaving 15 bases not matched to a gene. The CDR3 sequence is CASSLGLAGGTYKDLYEQYF. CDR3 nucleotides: TGCGCCAGCAGCTTGGGACTAGCGGGAGGAACATATAAAGATCTCTACGAGCAGTACTTC.